This T cell receptor (beta chain) came from a study of immune cell composition in non-small cell lung cancer. Remarks on this clone: Its specificity is unknown.

The CDR3 is 15 amino acids. Germline values: CDR1 LGHNA, CDR2 YSLEER. With 3 bases clipped from V and 4 bases from J, the junction kept 4 bases outside the gene matches. The normal lung sample lay at least 3 cm, and maximally far, from the tumour. Sequencing was performed with immunoSEQ multiplex PCR; in TCRdb, only in-frame clones are kept and a portion is missing. This table has about 6,800 clones, 84% appearing once. Regarding the study as a whole: Tumour-reactive clones were not shown to match dominant in vivo tumour clones.

V and J are TRBV4-3 and TRBJ1-2; 11 bases agree with TRBD1. The clonotype was recovered from a human donor with non-small cell lung cancer. Source material: non-adjacent lung tissue. The CDR3, as DNA: TGCGCCAGCAGCCAGGGGACAGGGGGAGGCTATGGCTACACCTTC. It is translated as CASSQGTGGGYGYTF.